The 8 T cell receptor beta chains given below trace back to one sample, sequenced in a study of T cell responses to AZD1222 COVID-19 vaccine. The data were produced by immunoSEQ multiplex PCR, yet TCRdb's version contains in-frame clones alone and is incomplete. The sample records approximately 140,000 clones, about 93% being singletons. This specimen consisted of peripheral blood, obtained on day 0 of AZD1222 vaccination. The receptors derive from an adult in good health.

V gene TRBV30 combines with J gene TRBJ2-3; weak D call: TRBD2 (7 bases). The CDR3 loop spans 16 amino acids. V lost 2 bases and J lost 8, with 23 bases in between. The germline V gene has CDR1 GTSNPN and CDR2 SVGIG (reference sequence). The CDR3 spells CAWSLISSGGGTTQYF. CDR3 coding DNA: TGTGCCTGGAGTCTCATATCTAGCGGAGGGGGGACTACGCAGTATTTT.

V and J are TRBV10-1 and TRBJ1-6; a weak D match, TRBD1 (5 bases). The CDR3 is made up of 13 amino acids. CDR1 is WNHNN, CDR2 SYGVQD, per germline (reference sequence). The V end was cut by 6 bases, the J end by 7 bases, with 10 bases between. CDR3 region: CASRKGLNSPLHF. The CDR3 coding sequence is TGCGCCAGCAGAAAGGGGTTAAATTCACCCCTCCACTTT.

This sequence joins TRBV24-1 and TRBJ1-6, with TRBD1 matching 9 bases. The CDR3 runs to 15 residues. J was trimmed by 10 bases and V by 4 bases; bases with no gene match: 7. Per the germline V gene, CDR1 is KGHDR and CDR2 is SFDVKD. In DNA, the CDR3 is TGTGCCACCAGTGAACACCGGGACAGGGACTCACCCCTCCACTTT. As protein: CATSEHRDRDSPLHF.

The chain employs TRBV6-5 and TRBJ1-1, with D possibly TRBD1 on 5 matching bases. V was cut by 4 bases and J by 1 base, with 7 bases left in between. The CDR3 is 13 residues long. CDR1 and CDR2 (germline): MNHEY, SVGAGI. The CDR3 is CASSWDGNTEAFF. Written as DNA, the CDR3 is TGTGCCAGCAGTTGGGACGGGAACACTGAAGCTTTCTTT.

The chain is built from TRBV3-1 (or the pseudogene TRBV3-2) and TRBJ1-3; D ambiguous. Germline values: CDR1 LGHDT, CDR2 YNNKEL (reference sequence). V was clipped by 1 base and J by 4 bases, with 11 bases between them. The CDR3 is 15 amino acids. The CDR3: CASSQGQGRGNTIYF. CDR3 nucleotide sequence: TGTGCCAGCAGCCAAGGTCAAGGGAGAGGAAACACCATATATTTT.

This rearrangement joins TRBV7-8 to TRBJ2-1, with 8 bases lining up with TRBD2. The CDR3 length is 14 residues. V lost 3 bases, J lost 6 bases, and 4 bases stayed unmatched. Germline loops: CDR1 SGHVS, CDR2 FQNEAQ. The CDR3 region has the DNA TGTGCCAGCAGCTTTGGCGGGAGGAGCAATGAGCAGTTCTTC. This codes for CASSFGGRSNEQFF.

The sample holds one count of this clone. The chain joins TRBV4-3 to TRBJ1-2; D remains ambiguous. The CDR3 extends over 17 amino acids. The V gene's germline CDR1 is LGHNA and CDR2 YSLEER. V was shortened by 0 bases and J by 4 bases, with 18 bases between the two germline ends. The CDR3 is CASSQDLAAGEIYGYTF. Written as DNA, the CDR3 is TGCGCCAGCAGCCAAGACCTTGCAGCCGGGGAAATCTATGGCTACACCTTC.

The chain links TRBV4-2 to TRBJ1-5; no firm D call. This CDR3 contains 15 residues. Germline V gene lookup returns CDR1 LGHNA and CDR2 YNFKEQ. V dropped 2 bases and J dropped 6 bases, with 14 bases sitting between them. In DNA form, the CDR3 reads TGTGCCAGCAGCCAATCTACAGTAGCAAGTCAGCCCCAGCATTTT. This translates into CASSQSTVASQPQHF.